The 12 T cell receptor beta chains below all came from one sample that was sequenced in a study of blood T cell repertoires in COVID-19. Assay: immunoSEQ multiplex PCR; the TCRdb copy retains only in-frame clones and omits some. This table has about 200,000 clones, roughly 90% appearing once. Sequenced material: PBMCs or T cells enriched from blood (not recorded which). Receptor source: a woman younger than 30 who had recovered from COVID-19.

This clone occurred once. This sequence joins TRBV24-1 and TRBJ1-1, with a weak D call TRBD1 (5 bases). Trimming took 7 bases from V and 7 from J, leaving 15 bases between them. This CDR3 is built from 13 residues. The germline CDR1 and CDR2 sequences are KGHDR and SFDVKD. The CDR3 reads CATSASGFSEAFF. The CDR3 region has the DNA TGTGCCACCAGCGCCTCAGGGTTCAGTGAAGCTTTCTTT.

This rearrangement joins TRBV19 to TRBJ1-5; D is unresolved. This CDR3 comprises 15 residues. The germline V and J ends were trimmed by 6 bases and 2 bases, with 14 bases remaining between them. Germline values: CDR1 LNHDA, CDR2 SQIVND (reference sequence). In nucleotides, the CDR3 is TGTGCCAGTAGCCTTGGGAGGAGAGGCAATCAGCCCCAGCATTTT. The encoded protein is CASSLGRRGNQPQHF.

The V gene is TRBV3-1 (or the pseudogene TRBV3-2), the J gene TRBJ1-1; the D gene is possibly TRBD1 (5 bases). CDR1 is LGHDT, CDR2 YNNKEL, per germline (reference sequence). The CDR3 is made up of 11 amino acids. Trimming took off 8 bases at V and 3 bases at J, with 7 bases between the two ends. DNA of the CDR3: TGTGCCAGCGGGGGGGACACTGAAGCTTTCTTT. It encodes CASGGDTEAFF.

The DNA of the CDR3 is TGTGCCTGGAGTGGTCTCAGCGCTGAAGCTTTCTTT. Its protein is CAWSGLSAEAFF. The chain couples TRBV30 to TRBJ1-1; D call uncertain. Germline V CDR1 and CDR2: GTSNPN, SVGIG (reference sequence). The V end lost 1 base, the J end lost 6 bases, and 9 bases lay between the germline ends. The CDR3 totals 12 residues.

CDR3 bases: TGTGCCAGTAGCACGCGGGATAACTATGGCTACACCTTC. Protein sequence: CASSTRDNYGYTF. The chain combines TRBV19 with TRBJ1-2; no definite D call. The CDR3 runs to 13 residues. Germline lookup yields CDR1 LNHDA and CDR2 SQIVND (reference sequence). The ends were cut back, 6 bases at V and 1 base at J, with 9 bases in the middle.

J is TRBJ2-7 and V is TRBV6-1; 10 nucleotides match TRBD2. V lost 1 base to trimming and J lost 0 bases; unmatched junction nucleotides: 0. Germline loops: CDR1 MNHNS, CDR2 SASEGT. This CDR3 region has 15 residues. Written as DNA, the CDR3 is TGTGCCAGCAGTGAAGGGACTAGCGGCTCCTACGAGCAGTACTTC. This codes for CASSEGTSGSYEQYF.

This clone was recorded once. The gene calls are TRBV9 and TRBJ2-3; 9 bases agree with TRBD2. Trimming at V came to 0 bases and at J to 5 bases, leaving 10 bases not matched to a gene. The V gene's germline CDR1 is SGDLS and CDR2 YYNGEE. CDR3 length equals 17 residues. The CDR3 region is CASSVGAGGPSLDTQYF. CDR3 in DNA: TGTGCCAGCAGCGTAGGTGCGGGGGGGCCAAGCTTAGATACGCAGTATTTT.

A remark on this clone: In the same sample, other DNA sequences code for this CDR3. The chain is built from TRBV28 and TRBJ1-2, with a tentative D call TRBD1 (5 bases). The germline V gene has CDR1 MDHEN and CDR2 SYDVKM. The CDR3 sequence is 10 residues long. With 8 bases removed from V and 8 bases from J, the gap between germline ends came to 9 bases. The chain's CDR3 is CASLQGGYTF. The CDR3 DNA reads TGTGCCAGCCTCCAGGGAGGCTACACCTTC.

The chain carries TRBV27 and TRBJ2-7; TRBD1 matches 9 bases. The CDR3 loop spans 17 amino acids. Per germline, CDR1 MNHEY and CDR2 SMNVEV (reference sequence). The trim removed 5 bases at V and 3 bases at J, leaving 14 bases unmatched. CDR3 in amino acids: CASSLFTGGQADYEQYF. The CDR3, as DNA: TGTGCCAGCAGTCTCTTCACAGGGGGCCAAGCCGACTACGAGCAGTACTTC.

CDR3 protein: CASSVDEGQASYEQYF. CDR3 nucleotide sequence: TGTGCCAGCAGCGTAGATGAGGGACAGGCATCCTACGAGCAGTACTTC. The chain links TRBV9 to TRBJ2-7; TRBD1 agrees at 8 bases. CDR3 length: 16 amino acids. From germline, CDR1 is SGDLS and CDR2 YYNGEE. With 0 bases clipped from V and 1 base from J, the junction kept 6 bases outside the gene matches.

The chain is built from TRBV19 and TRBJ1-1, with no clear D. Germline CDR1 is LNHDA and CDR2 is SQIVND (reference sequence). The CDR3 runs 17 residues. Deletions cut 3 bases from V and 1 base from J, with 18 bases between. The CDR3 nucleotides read TGTGCCAGTAGTATCGGTTATAGAGAGAACTGGAACACTGAAGCTTTCTTT. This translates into CASSIGYRENWNTEAFF.

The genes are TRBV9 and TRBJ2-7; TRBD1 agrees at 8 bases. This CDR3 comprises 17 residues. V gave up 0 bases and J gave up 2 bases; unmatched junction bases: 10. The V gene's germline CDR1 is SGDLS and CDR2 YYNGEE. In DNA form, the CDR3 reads TGTGCCAGCAGCGTAGGGCAGGGGGCGATTACCCCCTACGAGCAGTACTTC. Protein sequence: CASSVGQGAITPYEQYF. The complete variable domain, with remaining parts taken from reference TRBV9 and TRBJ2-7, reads DSGVTQTPKHLITATGQRVTLRCSPRSGDLSVYWYQQSLDQGLQFLIQYYNGEERAKGNILERFSAQQFPDLHSELNLSSLELGDSALYFCASSVGQGAITPYEQYFGPGTRLTVT.